The clone carrying this T cell receptor beta chain showed up many times. Its antigen is undetermined. The sample originates from a study of Graves' ophthalmopathy and Graves' hyperthyroidism. Overall study findings and caveats: Built on 13 signatures, a model told ophthalmopathy apart from stable hyperthyroidism with 85% to 90% sensitivity and over 80% specificity.

Included hyperthyroidism patients were aged 18 to 65 and newly diagnosed (under 2 months' duration). Other autoimmune disease, uncontrolled infection, pregnancy and lactation led to exclusion. Beta-chain TCR CDR3 regions were amplified from RNA transcripts. The first round was an RT-PCR with HTBI primers, and the second round was a multiplex PCR. TCRdb called the multiplex PCR reads again in MiXCR, with one record for every CDR3 protein. The table lists around 1.1 million distinct CDR3 sequences, about 35% of them singletons. This clonotype originated in an adult man with Graves' hyperthyroidism. Material: peripheral blood or thyroid tissue (not recorded which).

CDR3 sequence reads: CSARGAVVMKYGYTF. CDR3 nucleotides: TGCAGTGCTAGAGGCGCGGTGGTAATGAAATATGGCTACACCTTC. The rearrangement links TRBV20-1 to TRBJ1-2; no clear D gene. Deletions cut 1 base from V and 5 bases from J, with 17 bases between. Germline V CDR1 and CDR2: DFQATT, SNEGSKA (reference sequence). CDR3 length equals 15 residues.